The text below deals with one T cell receptor (beta chain). Using a J-beta primer mix together with a sample-barcoded 5' primer, a second PCR was run for roughly 7 to 12 cycles. Each CDR3 protein is one row after TCRdb ran MiXCR on the 5' RACE reads. Of 850,000 to 1,300,000 distinct CDR3 sequences detected, roughly 45% appear once; the ten largest clones hold approximately 17%. These data come from a study of blood T cells in healthy people across ages. The germline V gene has CDR1 SGHRS and CDR2 YFSETQ. The CDR3 is 15 amino acids. The V segment lost 1 base and the J segment 5 bases; nucleotides outside the gene matches: 7.

The sequence came from an older woman in good health. This chain uses TRBV5-1 with TRBJ2-7; 9 bases map to TRBD1. The sample consisted of blood. The CDR3 spells CASSLPGQGNHEQYF. The CDR3 bases are TGCGCCAGCAGCTTGCCTGGACAGGGGAACCACGAGCAGTACTTC.